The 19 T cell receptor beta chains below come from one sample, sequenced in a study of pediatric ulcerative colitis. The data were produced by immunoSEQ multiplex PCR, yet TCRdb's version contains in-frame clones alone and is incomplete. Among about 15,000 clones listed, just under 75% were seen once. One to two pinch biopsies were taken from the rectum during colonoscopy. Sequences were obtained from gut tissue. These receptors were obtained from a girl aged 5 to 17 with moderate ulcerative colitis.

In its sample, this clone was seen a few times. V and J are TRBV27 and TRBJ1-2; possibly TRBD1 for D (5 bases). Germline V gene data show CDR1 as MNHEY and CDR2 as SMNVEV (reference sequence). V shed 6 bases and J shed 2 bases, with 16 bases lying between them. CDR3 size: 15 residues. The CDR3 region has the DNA TGTGCCAGCAGCCGAGGGGCAGGGTTAAACTATGGCTACACCTTC. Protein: CASSRGAGLNYGYTF.

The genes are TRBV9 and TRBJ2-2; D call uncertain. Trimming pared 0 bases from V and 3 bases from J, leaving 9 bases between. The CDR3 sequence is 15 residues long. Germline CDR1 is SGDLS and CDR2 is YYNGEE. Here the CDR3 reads CASSVEGIDTGELFF. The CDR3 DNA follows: TGTGCCAGCAGCGTAGAAGGGATCGACACCGGGGAGCTGTTTTTT.

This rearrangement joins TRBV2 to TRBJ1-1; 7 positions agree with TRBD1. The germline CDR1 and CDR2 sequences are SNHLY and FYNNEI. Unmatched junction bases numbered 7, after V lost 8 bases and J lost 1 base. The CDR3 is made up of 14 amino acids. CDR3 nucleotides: TGTGCCAGCTCAGGGGGGGGGAGGAACACTGAAGCTTTCTTT. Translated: CASSGGGRNTEAFF. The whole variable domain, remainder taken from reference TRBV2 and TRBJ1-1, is EPEVTQTPSHQVTQMGQEVILRCVPISNHLYFYWYRQILGQKVEFLVSFYNNEISEKSEIFDDQFSVERPDGSNFTLKIRSTKLEDSAMYFCASSGGGRNTEAFFGQGTRLTVV.

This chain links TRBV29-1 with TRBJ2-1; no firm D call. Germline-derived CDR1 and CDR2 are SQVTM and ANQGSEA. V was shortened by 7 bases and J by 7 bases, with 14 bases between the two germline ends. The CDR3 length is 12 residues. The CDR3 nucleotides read TGCAGCGCCCCCCCCATGGTTAATGAGCAGTTCTTC. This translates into CSAPPMVNEQFF.

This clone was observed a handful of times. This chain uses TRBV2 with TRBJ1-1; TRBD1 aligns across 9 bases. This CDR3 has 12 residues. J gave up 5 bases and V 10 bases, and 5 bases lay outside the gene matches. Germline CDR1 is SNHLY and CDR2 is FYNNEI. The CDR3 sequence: CATRGTGTEAFF. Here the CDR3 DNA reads TGTGCCACCAGAGGGACAGGGACTGAAGCTTTCTTT.

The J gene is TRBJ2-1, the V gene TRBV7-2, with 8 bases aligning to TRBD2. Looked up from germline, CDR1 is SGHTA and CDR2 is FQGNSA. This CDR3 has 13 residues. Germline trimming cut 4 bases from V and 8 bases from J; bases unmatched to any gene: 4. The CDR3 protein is CASSSGLVYEQFF. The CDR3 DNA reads TGTGCCAGCAGCTCGGGACTAGTGTATGAGCAGTTCTTC.

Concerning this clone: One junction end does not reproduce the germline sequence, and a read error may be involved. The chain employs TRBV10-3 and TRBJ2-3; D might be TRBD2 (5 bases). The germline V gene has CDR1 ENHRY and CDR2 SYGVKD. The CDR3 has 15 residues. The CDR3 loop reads CASSYSTGDTDTQYF. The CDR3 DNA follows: TGTGCCAGCAGTTACTCTACCGGGGACACAGATACGCAGTATTTT.

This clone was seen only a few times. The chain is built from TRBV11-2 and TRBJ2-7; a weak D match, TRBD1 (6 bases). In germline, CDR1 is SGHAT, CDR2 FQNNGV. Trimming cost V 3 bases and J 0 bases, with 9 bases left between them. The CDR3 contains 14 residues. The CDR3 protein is CASSFAGASYEQYF. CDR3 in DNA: TGTGCCAGCAGCTTCGCAGGGGCCTCCTACGAGCAGTACTTC. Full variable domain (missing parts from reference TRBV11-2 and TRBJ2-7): EAGVAQSPRYKIIEKRQSVAFWCNPISGHATLYWYQQILGQGPKLLIQFQNNGVVDDSQLPKDRFSAERLKGVDSTLKIQPAKLEDSAVYLCASSFAGASYEQYFGPGTRLTVT.

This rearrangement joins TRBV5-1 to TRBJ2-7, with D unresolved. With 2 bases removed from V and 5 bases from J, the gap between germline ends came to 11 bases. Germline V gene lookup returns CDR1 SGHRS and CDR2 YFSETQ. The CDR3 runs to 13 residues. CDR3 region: CASSFSPWNEQYF. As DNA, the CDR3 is TGCGCCAGCAGCTTTTCCCCATGGAACGAGCAGTACTTC. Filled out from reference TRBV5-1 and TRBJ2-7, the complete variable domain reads KAGVTQTPRYLIKTRGQQVTLSCSPISGHRSVSWYQQTPGQGLQFLFEYFSETQRNKGNFPGRFSGRQFSNSRSEMNVSTLELGDSALYLCASSFSPWNEQYFGPGTRLTVT.

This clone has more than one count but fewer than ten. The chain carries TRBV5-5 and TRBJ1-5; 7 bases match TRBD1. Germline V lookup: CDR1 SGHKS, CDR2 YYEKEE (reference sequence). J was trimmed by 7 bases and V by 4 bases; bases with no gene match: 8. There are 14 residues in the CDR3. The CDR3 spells CASSPKGAGQPQHF. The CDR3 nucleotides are TGTGCCAGCAGCCCTAAGGGGGCTGGCCAGCCCCAGCATTTT.

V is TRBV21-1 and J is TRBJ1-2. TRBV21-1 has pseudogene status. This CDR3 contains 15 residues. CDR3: CASSWDGTVDYGYTF. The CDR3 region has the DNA TGTGCCAGCAGCTGGGACGGGACGGTGGACTATGGCTACACCTTC.

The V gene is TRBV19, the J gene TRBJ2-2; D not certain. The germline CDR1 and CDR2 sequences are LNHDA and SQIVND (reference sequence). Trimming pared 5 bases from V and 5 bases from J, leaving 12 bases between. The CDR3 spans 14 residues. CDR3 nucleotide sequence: TGTGCCAGTAGTCGGGCGATTAGTACCGGGGAGCTGTTTTTT. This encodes CASSRAISTGELFF.

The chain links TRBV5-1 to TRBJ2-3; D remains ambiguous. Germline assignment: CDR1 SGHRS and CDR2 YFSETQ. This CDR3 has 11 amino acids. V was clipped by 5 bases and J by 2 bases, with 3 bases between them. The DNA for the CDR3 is TGCGCCAGCAGTTTCACAGATACGCAGTATTTT. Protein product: CASSFTDTQYF.

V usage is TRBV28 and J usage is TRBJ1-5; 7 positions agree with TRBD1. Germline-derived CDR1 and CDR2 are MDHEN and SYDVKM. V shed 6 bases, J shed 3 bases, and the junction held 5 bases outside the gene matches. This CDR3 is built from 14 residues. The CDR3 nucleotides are TGTGCCAGCAGAATGACAGGGAACAATCAGCCCCAGCATTTT. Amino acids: CASRMTGNNQPQHF. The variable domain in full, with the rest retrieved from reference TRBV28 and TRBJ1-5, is DVKVTQSSRYLVKRTGEKVFLECVQDMDHENMFWYRQDPGLGLRLIYFSYDVKMKEKGDIPEGYSVSREKKERFSLILESASTNQTSMYLCASRMTGNNQPQHFGDGTRLSIL.

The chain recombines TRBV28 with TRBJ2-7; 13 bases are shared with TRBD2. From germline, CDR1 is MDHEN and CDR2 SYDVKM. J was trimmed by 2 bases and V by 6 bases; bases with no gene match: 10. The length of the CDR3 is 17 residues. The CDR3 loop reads CASSYPTTSGGTYEQYF. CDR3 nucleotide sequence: TGTGCCAGCAGCTACCCTACGACTAGCGGGGGGACCTACGAGCAGTACTTC.

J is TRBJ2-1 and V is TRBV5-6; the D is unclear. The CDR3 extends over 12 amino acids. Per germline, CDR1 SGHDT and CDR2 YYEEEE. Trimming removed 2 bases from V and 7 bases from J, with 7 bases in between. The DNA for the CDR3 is TGTGCCAGCAGCTTTAGCCCAAATGAGCAGTTCTTC. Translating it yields CASSFSPNEQFF.

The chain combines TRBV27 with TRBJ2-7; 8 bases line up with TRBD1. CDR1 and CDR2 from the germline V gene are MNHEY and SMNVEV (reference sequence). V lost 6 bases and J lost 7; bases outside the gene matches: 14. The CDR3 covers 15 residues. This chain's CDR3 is CASSLGTTGAGEQYF. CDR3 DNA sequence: TGTGCCAGCAGCTTAGGGACGACAGGGGCCGGGGAGCAGTACTTC.

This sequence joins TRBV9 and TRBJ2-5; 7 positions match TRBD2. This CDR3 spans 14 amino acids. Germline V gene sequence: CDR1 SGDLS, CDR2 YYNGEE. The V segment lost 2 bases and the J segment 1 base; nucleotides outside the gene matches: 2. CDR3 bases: TGTGCCAGCAGCGTGTCGGGGGGCCAAGAGACCCAGTACTTC. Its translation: CASSVSGGQETQYF.

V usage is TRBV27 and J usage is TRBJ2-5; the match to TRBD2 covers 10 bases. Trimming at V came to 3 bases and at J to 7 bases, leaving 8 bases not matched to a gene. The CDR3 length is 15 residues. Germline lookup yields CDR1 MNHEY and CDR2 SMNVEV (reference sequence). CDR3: CASSLRAGGPGTQYF. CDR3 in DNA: TGTGCCAGCAGTTTGAGAGCGGGAGGGCCAGGGACCCAGTACTTC.